Reported below is one T cell receptor beta chain. What it binds is not known. This sample was taken from a study of T cells expressing NK-cell markers. Across the whole study: Seven of eight sequenced donors tested HCMV-seropositive; one tested seronegative.

CDR3 size: 15 residues. Germline loops: CDR1 MGHRA, CDR2 YSYEKL. In generating TCR beta cDNA, 5'RACE template switching with UMIs was used. Each CDR3 protein gets one entry in TCRdb, which reprocessed the 5' RACE reads and gives no DNA. This table lists about 460,000 distinct CDR3 sequences. Findings and caveats of the study: Dominant NKG2C+ clonotypes were found to form roughly 1.0-7.5% of CD8+ T cells in a handful of donors. Also leading the CD3+CD56-NKG2C+ fraction in a handful of donors were these clonotypes.

Sequencing input: blood T cells: a sorted CD56 or NKG2C T cell subset, CD4+ or CD8+ T cells, or bulk PBMC T cells (not recorded which). The TCR comes from a woman between 50 and 59 years old in good health. The V and J genes are TRBV4-1 and TRBJ1-1; TCRdb's D call of TRBD1 is untestable without DNA. The CDR3 loop is CASSQAPSTGTEAFF.